The 2 T cell receptor beta chains given below trace back to one sample, sequenced in a study of shared clonotypes between healthy human individuals. Profiled with immunoSEQ multiplex PCR; TCRdb holds only in-frame clones, not every one. Of 2 million to 3 million clones in the sample, 93% are singletons; the top ten hold roughly 0.36%. Input material: naive CD4+ T cells from PBMCs. The subset denotes: CD45RA+ positively selected. Receptors originate from a young man in good health. Some clones in this sample may be carry-over from other donors' samples.

The rearrangement uses TRBV5-4 and TRBJ2-5; TRBD1 might be the D (5 bases). The J call is uncertain, as TRBJ2-7 better fits the DNA end. Germline V gene data show CDR1 as SGHNT and CDR2 as YYREEE (reference sequence). This CDR3 spans 16 amino acids. The CDR3 coding sequence is TGTGCCAGCAGCTTTCATTGGCAGGGCGGTAAGAACGAGCAGTACTTC. Encoded protein: CASSFHWQGGKNEQYF.

The V gene is TRBV7-9, the J gene TRBJ2-1; 8 positions agree with TRBD2. V was pared by 8 bases and J by 3 bases, with 6 bases of the junction left unmatched. Per the germline V gene, CDR1 is SEHNR and CDR2 is FQNEAQ (reference sequence). The CDR3 is made up of 14 amino acids. CDR3 residues: CASSQGLGYNEQFF. The CDR3 DNA is TGTGCCAGCTCCCAGGGACTAGGCTACAATGAGCAGTTCTTC.